This T cell receptor (beta chain) comes out of a study of T cells in Graves' hyperthyroidism and ophthalmopathy. CDR1 is SGHRS, CDR2 YFSETQ, per germline. Germline trimming cut 4 bases from V and 6 bases from J; bases unmatched to any gene: 9. The CDR3 extends over 15 amino acids. RNA transcripts served as the template for amplifying TCR beta CDR3 regions. First-round RT-PCR targeting the TCR CDR3 was performed with the HTBI primer set. One entry per CDR3 protein, called by TCRdb with MiXCR from the multiplex PCR reads. This table holds 490,000 or so distinct CDR3 sequences, 46% found once. The diagnostic basis comprised clinical symptoms, serum thyroxine and TRAb, thyroid ultrasound and orbital computed tomography.

Sequenced: peripheral blood or thyroid tissue (not recorded which). This receptor was taken from an adult woman with Graves' disease, either hyperthyroidism or ophthalmopathy (not recorded which). This chain joins TRBV5-1 and TRBJ1-1, with TRBD1 matching 10 bases. For the CDR3, the DNA is TGCGCCAGCAGCCAACAGACAGGGGGCTGGGCTGAAGCTTTCTTT. This encodes CASSQQTGGWAEAFF. Supplemented by reference TRBV5-1 and TRBJ1-1, the full variable domain reads KAGVTQTPRYLIKTRGQQVTLSCSPISGHRSVSWYQQTPGQGLQFLFEYFSETQRNKGNFPGRFSGRQFSNSRSEMNVSTLELGDSALYLCASSQQTGGWAEAFFGQGTRLTVV.